The table lists the clone carrying this T cell receptor (beta chain) with many counts. The study made its TCR cDNA through 5'RACE template switching. That step introduced a universal primer site along with UMIs. TCRdb reprocessed the 5' RACE reads with MiXCR, giving one entry per CDR3 protein. The table includes around 310,000 distinct CDR3 sequences, around 4.1% detected once. This sample is part of a study of T cells after yellow fever vaccination. CDR1 is DFQATT and CDR2 is SNEGSKA in the germline V gene (reference sequence). This CDR3 comprises 10 residues. With 3 bases removed from V and 10 bases from J, the gap between germline ends came to 7 bases.

V gene TRBV20-1 combines with J gene TRBJ2-1; a possible D gene is TRBD1 (5 bases). The material was PBMCs, obtained 5 days after the yellow fever booster vaccination. This clonotype was sampled from a man between 18 and 29 years old who received the YFV17D yellow fever vaccine. Written as DNA, the CDR3 is TGCAGTGCTAGTAACAGGGAGCAGTTCTTC. Protein: CSASNREQFF.